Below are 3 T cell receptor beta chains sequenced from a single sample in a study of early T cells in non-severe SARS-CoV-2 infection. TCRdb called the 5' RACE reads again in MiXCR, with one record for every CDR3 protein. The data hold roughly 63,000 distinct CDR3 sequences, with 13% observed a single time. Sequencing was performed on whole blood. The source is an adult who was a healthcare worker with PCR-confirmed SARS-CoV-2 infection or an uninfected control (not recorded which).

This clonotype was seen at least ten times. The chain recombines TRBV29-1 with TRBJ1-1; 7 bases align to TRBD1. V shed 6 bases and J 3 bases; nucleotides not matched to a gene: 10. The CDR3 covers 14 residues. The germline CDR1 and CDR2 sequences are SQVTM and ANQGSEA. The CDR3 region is CSVQRGRADTEAFF. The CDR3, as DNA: TGCAGCGTCCAGAGGGGGCGCGCGGACACTGAAGCTTTCTTT.

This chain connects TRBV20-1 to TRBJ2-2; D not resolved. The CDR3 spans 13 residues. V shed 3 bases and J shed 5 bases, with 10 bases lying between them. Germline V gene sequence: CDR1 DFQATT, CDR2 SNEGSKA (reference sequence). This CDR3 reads CSASPTGTGELFF. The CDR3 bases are TGCAGTGCTAGCCCGACTGGGACCGGGGAGCTGTTTTTT.

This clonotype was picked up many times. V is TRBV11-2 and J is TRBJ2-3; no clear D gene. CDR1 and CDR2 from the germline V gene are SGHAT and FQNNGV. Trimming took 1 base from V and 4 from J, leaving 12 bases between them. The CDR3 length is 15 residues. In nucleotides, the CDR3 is TGTGCCAGCAGCTTAGTGGCCCCGGCGGCAGATACGCAGTATTTT. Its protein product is CASSLVAPAADTQYF.